Listed below are T cell receptor beta chains from one sample, sequenced in a study of shared clonotypes between healthy human individuals. TCRdb keeps only in-frame clones here, not all; method: immunoSEQ multiplex PCR. Found here are about 1.5 million clones, approximately 97% of them singletons; the top ten hold roughly 1.1%. Sample: naive CD4+ T cells sorted from blood. The source is a man aged 25-45 years in good health. Each CDR3 is given with its conserved first and last residue. D genes are given only for firm matches. Part of the rows lack a size; the others show once, few, many or a class for expanded clones.

>.|TRBJ1-1|.|TRBV5-4
CASSLQGLGTEAFF
TGTGCCAGCAGCTTGCAGGGGTTAGGGACTGAAGCTTTCTTT
>TRBD2|TRBJ2-1|.|TRBV28
CASREGREAGLRNEQFF
TGTGCCAGCAGGGAGGGACGGGAGGCTGGATTAAGGAATGAGCAGTTCTTC
>.|TRBJ1-3|.|TRBV6-6
CASSYSLTPGNTIYF
TGTGCCAGCAGTTACTCACTGACACCTGGAAACACCATATATTTT
>TRBD2|TRBJ2-1|.|TRBV5-1
CASSAGLAANNEQFF
TGCGCCAGCAGCGCCGGACTAGCGGCAAACAATGAGCAGTTCTTC
>TRBD1|TRBJ1-1|.|TRBV5-1
CASSPGWDRDRVMNTEAFF
TGCGCCAGCAGCCCGGGTTGGGACAGGGACCGAGTAATGAACACTGAAGCTTTCTTT
>.|TRBJ2-1|.|TRBV18
CASSQDMDEQFF
TGTGCCAGCTCACAGGATATGGATGAGCAGTTCTTC
>.|TRBJ1-1|.|TRBV18
CASSSRDWSTEAFF
TGTGCCAGCTCATCCCGGGATTGGAGCACTGAAGCTTTCTTT
>.|TRBJ2-1|.|TRBV11-2
CASSLARDGEQFF
TGTGCCAGCAGCTTAGCCAGGGACGGTGAGCAGTTCTTC
>TRBD1|TRBJ1-1|.|TRBV29-1
CSVGRDRSMNTEAFF
TGCAGCGTTGGACGGGACAGGAGCATGAACACTGAAGCTTTCTTT
>TRBD1|TRBJ2-7|once|TRBV14
CASSQVQGSGQGAYEQYF
TGTGCCAGCAGCCAAGTCCAGGGATCGGGACAGGGCGCCTACGAGCAGTACTTC
>.|TRBJ1-5|.|TRBV6-1
CASTSRNNQPQHF
TGTGCCAGCACTTCCAGGAACAATCAGCCCCAGCATTTT
>.|TRBJ2-5|.|TRBV2
CASVGQETQYF
TGTGCCAGCGTAGGCCAAGAGACCCAGTACTTC
>.|TRBJ2-7|.|TRBV27
CASRPAHIQGIYEQYF
TGTGCCAGCAGACCAGCCCATATACAGGGTATCTACGAGCAGTACTTC
>.|TRBJ2-7|.|TRBV10-3
CAISESTQHEQYF
TGTGCCATCAGTGAGTCGACTCAGCACGAGCAGTACTTC
>.|TRBJ1-1|once|TRBV28
CASSRPRGNTEAFF
TGTGCCAGCAGTCGCCCCCGGGGGAACACTGAAGCTTTCTTT
>.|TRBJ2-4|.|TRBV5-5
CASSLMYNIQYF
TGTGCCAGCAGCCTCATGTATAACATTCAGTACTTC
>TRBD1|TRBJ2-3|.|TRBV5-1
CASSPTGGGDTQYF
TGCGCCAGCAGCCCGACAGGGGGCGGAGATACGCAGTATTTT
>.|TRBJ1-3|.|TRBV2
CASRATGSGNTIYF
TGTGCCAGCAGAGCTACAGGGTCTGGAAACACCATATATTTT
>TRBD2|TRBJ2-1|.|TRBV5-1
CASSIGAGGSHNEQFF
TGCGCCAGCAGCATAGGAGCGGGAGGGTCCCACAATGAGCAGTTCTTC
>TRBD2|TRBJ2-1|.|TRBV6-1
CASSELVTAGGWNEQFF
TGTGCCAGCAGTGAACTGGTCACGGCGGGAGGGTGGAATGAGCAGTTCTTC
>TRBD1|TRBJ1-3|.|TRBV4-3
CASSQRTGGLSGNTIYF
TGCGCCAGCAGCCAACGGACAGGGGGCTTGTCTGGAAACACCATATATTTT
>.|TRBJ1-5|.|TRBV28
CASSKFQPQHF
TGTGCCAGCAGTAAATTTCAGCCCCAGCATTTT
>.|TRBJ2-5|.|TRBV5-4
CASSPGTLQETQYF
TGTGCCAGCAGCCCCGGGACTTTACAAGAGACCCAGTACTTC
>.|TRBJ1-5|.|TRBV6-8
CASSSRFFQPQHF
TGTGCCAGCAGTAGTAGGTTTTTTCAGCCCCAGCATTTT
>TRBD1|TRBJ1-1|.|TRBV18
CASSFGQGGTEAFF
TGTGCCAGCTCATTCGGACAGGGGGGCACTGAAGCTTTCTTT
>.|TRBJ2-2|.|TRBV9
CASSATTANTGELFF
TGTGCCAGCAGCGCCACCACAGCGAACACCGGGGAGCTGTTTTTT
>TRBD1|TRBJ1-1|.|TRBV11-2
CASSLVGTSRQGKAFF
TGTGCCAGCAGCTTAGTTGGAACTAGCCGACAGGGGAAAGCTTTCTTT
>TRBD1|TRBJ2-2|.|TRBV27
CASSIRTGAANTGELFF
TGTGCCAGCAGTATCCGGACAGGGGCCGCGAACACCGGGGAGCTGTTTTTT
>TRBD2|TRBJ2-1|.|TRBV2
CASSEGLAGALLNEQFF
TGTGCCAGCAGTGAAGGACTAGCGGGAGCATTATTGAATGAGCAGTTCTTC
>TRBD2|TRBJ2-5|.|TRBV12-5
CASATGTLAGGTRETQYF
TGTGCTAGTGCCACAGGGACCCTCGCGGGAGGTACTAGGGAGACCCAGTACTTC
>.|TRBJ2-5|.|TRBV13
CASTVGGKQETQYF
TGTGCCAGCACGGTGGGGGGAAAACAAGAGACCCAGTACTTC
>.|TRBJ1-1|.|TRBV6-6
CASRNRVGNTEAFF
TGTGCCAGCAGAAACAGGGTCGGGAACACTGAAGCTTTCTTT
>.|TRBJ2-7|.|TRBV27
CASSLLPLYEQYF
TGTGCCAGCAGTTTATTGCCTCTCTACGAGCAGTACTTC
>.|TRBJ2-2|.|TRBV2
CASSTGWGGPNTGELFF
TGTGCCAGCAGTACTGGTTGGGGGGGCCCGAACACCGGGGAGCTGTTTTTT
>.|TRBJ2-7|.|TRBV5-6
CASSLVPQAWEQYF
TGTGCCAGCAGCTTGGTTCCCCAGGCATGGGAGCAGTACTTC
>.|TRBJ2-7|.|TRBV18
CASSPGRSSYEQYF
TGTGCCAGCTCACCCGGCAGGAGCTCCTACGAGCAGTACTTC
>.|TRBJ2-5|.|TRBV7-9
CASSLLGQETQYF
TGTGCCAGCAGCTTACTGGGCCAAGAGACCCAGTACTTC
>.|TRBJ1-2|.|TRBV27
CASSPGPVRGYTF
TGTGCCAGCAGTCCCGGACCGGTGCGGGGCTACACCTTC
>TRBD1|TRBJ1-2|.|TRBV19
CASSVGQGTGGYTF
TGTGCCAGTAGCGTCGGACAGGGAACTGGTGGCTACACCTTC
>TRBD2|TRBJ2-7|once|TRBV27
CASSLKISGDYYEQYF
TGTGCCAGCAGTTTAAAAATTAGCGGGGATTACTACGAGCAGTACTTC
>TRBD1|TRBJ2-5|.|TRBV5-1
CASSLSGTGEETQYF
TGCGCCAGCAGCTTGTCGGGGACAGGGGAGGAGACCCAGTACTTC